The 18 T cell receptor beta chains listed next were all sequenced from one sample in a study of PD-1 and CTLA-4 blockade in melanoma. Assay used: immunoSEQ multiplex PCR; TCRdb lists only in-frame clones, some missing. Here the sample spans 34,000 or so clones, roughly 90% being singletons. The starting material was CD8+ T cells from peripheral blood, obtained from a patient given anti-PD-1 treatment. These receptors were taken from a human donor with melanoma.

V gene TRBV7-9 combines with J gene TRBJ2-1; D might be TRBD1 or TRBD2, each matching 5 bases. The CDR3 contains 16 residues. CDR1 and CDR2 (germline): SEHNR, FQNEAQ (reference sequence). The V end was cut by 5 bases, the J end by 6 bases, with 20 bases between. CDR3 coding DNA: TGTGCCAGCAGCACCCCTCACCGCAGTGGGGGCAATGAGCAGTTCTTC. This encodes CASSTPHRSGGNEQFF.

The J gene is TRBJ2-1, the V gene TRBV28, with D possibly matching TRBD1 (5 bases). CDR1 and CDR2 from the germline V gene are MDHEN and SYDVKM. The CDR3 length is 12 residues. The V and J ends lost 6 bases and 8 bases respectively, with 11 bases between them. This CDR3 is CASRQQAHEQFF. The CDR3 nucleotides are TGTGCCAGCAGACAACAGGCTCATGAGCAGTTCTTC.

The chain employs TRBV27 and TRBJ2-5, with D possibly being TRBD1 (6 bases). Germline loops: CDR1 MNHEY, CDR2 SMNVEV (reference sequence). V was trimmed by 6 bases and J by 0 bases, leaving 11 bases between them. The CDR3 extends over 14 amino acids. The CDR3 DNA reads as TGTGCCAGCAGGGATGGGACAAACCAAGAGACCCAGTACTTC. Its translation: CASRDGTNQETQYF.

V is TRBV5-4 and J is TRBJ2-1, with 9 bases lining up with TRBD2. The germline V gene encodes CDR1 SGHNT and CDR2 YYREEE (reference sequence). With 10 bases clipped from V and 0 bases from J, the junction kept 8 bases outside the gene matches. The CDR3 loop spans 15 amino acids. The CDR3 spells CALSARGGSYNEQFF. The CDR3 bases are TGTGCCCTTTCAGCGCGGGGGGGCTCCTACAATGAGCAGTTCTTC.

This clone is a singleton in its sample. The chain couples TRBV6-2 or TRBV6-3 to TRBJ2-2; D uncertain. V was trimmed by 6 bases and J by 12 bases, leaving 20 bases between them. Germline V CDR1 and CDR2: MNHEY, SVGEGT. This CDR3 comprises 14 residues. The CDR3 loop is CASSFDTTSGKLFF. CDR3 coding DNA: TGTGCCAGCAGCTTTGACACGACCTCGGGCAAGCTGTTTTTT.

The gene calls are TRBV30 and TRBJ2-3; D remains ambiguous. This CDR3 is built from 11 residues. V was trimmed by 5 bases and J by 9 bases, leaving 12 bases between them. Germline V lookup: CDR1 GTSNPN, CDR2 SVGIG (reference sequence). The CDR3 DNA reads as TGTGCCTGGGACCGTCTAGAGACGCAGTATTTT. This encodes CAWDRLETQYF.

The chain has TRBV11-2 and TRBJ2-3; no reliable D call. This CDR3 has 17 amino acids. Germline CDR1 SGHAT, CDR2 FQNNGV. The V and J ends lost 1 base and 2 bases respectively, with 16 bases between them. Written as DNA, the CDR3 is TGTGCCAGCAGCTTAGTCTTGGCTCTGGGGTCCACAGATACGCAGTATTTT. It is translated as CASSLVLALGSTDTQYF.

The chain links TRBV6-5 to TRBJ2-5, with 14 bases matching TRBD2. The germline V gene encodes CDR1 MNHEY and CDR2 SVGAGI. There are 15 residues in the CDR3. V lost 7 bases and J lost 7; bases outside the gene matches: 8. The CDR3 nucleotides are TGTGCCAGCATCGGACTAGCGGGGGGCCCGGGGACCCAGTACTTC. Protein: CASIGLAGGPGTQYF.

This sequence joins TRBV6-5 and TRBJ2-7; D remains ambiguous. Between the trimmed V and J ends, which lost 2 bases and 3 bases, there was a span of 5 bases. Germline CDR1 and CDR2: MNHEY and SVGAGI. There are 12 residues in the CDR3. CDR3 sequence reads: CASSYQGYEQYF. The CDR3 DNA follows: TGTGCCAGCAGTTACCAAGGCTACGAGCAGTACTTC.

The chain joins TRBV29-1 to TRBJ1-4; no clear D gene. Germline V lookup: CDR1 SQVTM, CDR2 ANQGSEA. The CDR3 length is 13 residues. The V and J ends lost 8 bases and 3 bases respectively, with 13 bases between them. CDR3 DNA sequence: TGCAGCACCTTCGGGCCCTCTAATGAAAAACTGTTTTTT. The encoded protein is CSTFGPSNEKLFF.

The V call is TRBV28, the J call TRBJ2-2, with D uncertain. The CDR3 has 15 residues. Trimming took 2 bases from V and 4 from J, leaving 11 bases between them. The germline V gene has CDR1 MDHEN and CDR2 SYDVKM. The CDR3 region has the DNA TGTGCCAGCAGTTTAGAGTCGCGCCCCACCGGGGAGCTGTTTTTT. It is translated as CASSLESRPTGELFF.

The genes are TRBV14 and TRBJ2-2; TRBD1 is a possible D gene (6 bases). Trimming pared 0 bases from V and 5 bases from J, leaving 13 bases between. Germline CDR1 reads SGHDN; CDR2 reads FVKESK. The CDR3 is made up of 16 amino acids. In DNA, the CDR3 is TGTGCCAGCAGCCAAGATTATGGGGGCCGGACCGGGGAGCTGTTTTTT. Residues: CASSQDYGGRTGELFF. The full variable domain, its missing parts supplied by reference TRBV14 and TRBJ2-2, is EAGVTQFPSHSVIEKGQTVTLRCDPISGHDNLYWYRRVMGKEIKFLLHFVKESKQDESGMPNNRFLAERTGGTYSTLKVQPAELEDSGVYFCASSQDYGGRTGELFFGEGSRLTVL.

This chain connects TRBV5-4 to TRBJ1-4; TRBD1 matches at 10 bases. With V trimmed by 3 bases and J by 8 bases, 4 bases remained unmatched. CDR3 length equals 14 residues. Looked up from germline, CDR1 is SGHNT and CDR2 is YYREEE (reference sequence). The CDR3 loop reads CASSYGTGEEKLFF. Here the CDR3 DNA reads TGTGCCAGCAGCTATGGGACAGGGGAAGAAAAACTGTTTTTT.

The CDR3 nucleotides are TGTGCCAGCAACTTGGGATACACTGAAGCTTTCTTT. The encoded protein is CASNLGYTEAFF. The chain is built from TRBV28 and TRBJ1-1, with D unclear. The CDR3 sequence is 12 residues long. The V gene's germline CDR1 is MDHEN and CDR2 SYDVKM. V was cut by 7 bases and J by 3 bases, with 9 bases left in between.

The rearrangement joins TRBV4-1 to TRBJ2-4, with a tentative D call TRBD1 (6 bases). V was shortened by 5 bases and J by 3 bases, with 17 bases between the two germline ends. CDR3 size: 16 residues. Germline lookup yields CDR1 MGHRA and CDR2 YSYEKL. CDR3 sequence: CASSTITRGDKNIQYF. The DNA of the CDR3 is TGCGCCAGCAGCACCATTACCAGGGGAGACAAAAACATTCAGTACTTC.

This sequence joins TRBV6-5 and TRBJ1-1, with 7 bases matching TRBD1. V was pared by 5 bases and J by 5 bases, with 5 bases of the junction left unmatched. In germline, CDR1 is MNHEY, CDR2 SVGAGI. This CDR3 region has 13 residues. The CDR3 coding sequence is TGTGCCAGCAGTCCGGGACAGTATACTGAAGCTTTCTTT. Translating it yields CASSPGQYTEAFF.

V usage is TRBV12-3 or TRBV12-4 and J usage is TRBJ1-2, with unresolved D. V was pared by 2 bases and J by 2 bases, with 6 bases between. The CDR3 consists of 13 residues. CDR3 DNA sequence: TGTGCCAGCAGTTTACAGGAAAACTATGGCTACACCTTC. Translated, it gives CASSLQENYGYTF.

The chain has TRBV28 and TRBJ1-3; 7 bases fit TRBD1. This CDR3 has 15 amino acids. Germline V gives CDR1 MDHEN, CDR2 SYDVKM. The junction had 9 bases not matched to a gene; V was cut back by 6 bases and J by 4 bases. For the CDR3, the DNA is TGTGCCAGCAGCTCAGGGGGAATAGTAGGAAACACCATATATTTT. This codes for CASSSGGIVGNTIYF.